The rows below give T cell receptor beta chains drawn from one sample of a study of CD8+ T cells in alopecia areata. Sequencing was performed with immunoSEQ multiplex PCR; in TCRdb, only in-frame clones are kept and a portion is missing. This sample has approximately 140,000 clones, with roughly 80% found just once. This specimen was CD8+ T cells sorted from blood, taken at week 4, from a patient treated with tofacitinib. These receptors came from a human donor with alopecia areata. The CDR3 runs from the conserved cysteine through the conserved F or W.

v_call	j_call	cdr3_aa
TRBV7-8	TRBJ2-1	CASSSHVTQSDEQFF
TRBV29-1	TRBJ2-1	CSAQPPGGNEQFF
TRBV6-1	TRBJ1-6	CASGQGAGLTPLHF
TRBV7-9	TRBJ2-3	CASSFLAGATDTQYF
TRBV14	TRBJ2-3	CASSHYRTDTQYF
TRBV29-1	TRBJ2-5	CSVDRSGTQYF
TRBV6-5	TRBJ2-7	CASSYSADSAYEQYF
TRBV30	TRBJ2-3	CAWSEQGAADTQYF
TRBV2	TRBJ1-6	CASQHEGHSPLHF
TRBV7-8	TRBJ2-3	CASSLESSDTQYF
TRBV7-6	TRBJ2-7	CASSPDTSYEQYF
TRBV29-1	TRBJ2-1	CSVATGTSGQREQFF
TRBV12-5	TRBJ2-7	CASGLPTGGTLYEQYF
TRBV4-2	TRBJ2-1	CASSQGLDGDEQFF
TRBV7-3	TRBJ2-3	CASSPSGGWADTQYF
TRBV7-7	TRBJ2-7	CASSPHPGQGASEQYF
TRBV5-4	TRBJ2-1	CAIRVDGEQFF
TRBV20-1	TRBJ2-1	CSAIIDNEQFF
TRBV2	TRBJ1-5	CASSERTGINQPQHF
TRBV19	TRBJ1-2	CASSMEHHYGYTF
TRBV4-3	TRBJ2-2	CASSQGTGGITGELFF
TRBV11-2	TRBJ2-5	CASSPLRETQYF
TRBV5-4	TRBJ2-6	CASRSRTGSSGANVLTF
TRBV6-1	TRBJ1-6	CASSERGQLYNSPLHF
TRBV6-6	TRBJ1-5	CASRYTDSPGQPQHF
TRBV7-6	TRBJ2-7	CASSLRQRDEQYF
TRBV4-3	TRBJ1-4	CASSQDRGRGYNEKLFF
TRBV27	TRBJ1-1	CASSPLTDLGDTEAFF
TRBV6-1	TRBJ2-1	CASDLFLNEQFF
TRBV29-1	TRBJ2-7	CSAWTGVDEQYF
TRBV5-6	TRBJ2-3	CASSLSGTQYF
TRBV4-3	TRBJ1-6	CASSQVDGRNSPLHF
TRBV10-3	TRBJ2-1	CATLVNNEQFF
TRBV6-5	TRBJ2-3	CASSYSILDTQYF
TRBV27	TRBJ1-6	CASAVRDNSPLHF
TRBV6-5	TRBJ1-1	CASSYQGGSGTEAFF
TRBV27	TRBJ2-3	CASSSLADTSTDTQYF
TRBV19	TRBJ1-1	CASSTTGNTEAFF
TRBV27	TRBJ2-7	CASSLQLSYEQYF
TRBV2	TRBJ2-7	CASSQDRRGAGGPLEQYF
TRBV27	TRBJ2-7	CASSQGQGSYEQYF
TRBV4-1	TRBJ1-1	CASSLTGERTEAFF
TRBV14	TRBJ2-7	CASSLTQGDEQYF
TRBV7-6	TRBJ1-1	CASSLAGRGKTEAFF
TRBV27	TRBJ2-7	CASSPNGGAQYEQYF
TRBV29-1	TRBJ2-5	CSVEGGEHVMYQETQYF
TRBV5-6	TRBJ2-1	CASSPQGDEQFF
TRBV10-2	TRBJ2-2	CASSGYTTGELFF
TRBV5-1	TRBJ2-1	CASSLPRDRGYNEQFF
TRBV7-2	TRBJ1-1	CASSFTGNTEAFF
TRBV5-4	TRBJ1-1	CASSFGSSEAFF
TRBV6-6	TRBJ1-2	CAGADTLGGGYTF
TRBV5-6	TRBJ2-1	CASSDALAGGYNEQFF
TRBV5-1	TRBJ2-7	CASSLGGLPNEQYF
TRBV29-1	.	CSVASWTGPPYEQYF
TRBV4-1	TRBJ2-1	CASSHLFNNEQFF
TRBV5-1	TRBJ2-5	CASSLRSWQDQETQYF
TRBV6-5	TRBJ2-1	CASSYSTGGFGEQFF
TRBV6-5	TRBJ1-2	CASRQRQGAWYGYTF
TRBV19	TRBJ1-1	CASSLSAPNTEAFF